This T cell receptor beta chain was sequenced for a study of spatial heterogeneity in lung cancer. For the study at large: Detection of beta-chain sequences consistently exceeded that of alpha-chain sequences.

This CDR3 contains 12 residues. Germline V gene data show CDR1 as LNHDA and CDR2 as SQIVND (reference sequence). The V end was cut by 2 bases, the J end by 5 bases, with 6 bases between. Specified time point: sample taken at primary tumor resection. No cells were sorted before sequencing. The whole RNA sequenced was extracted from tumor, nontumor lung or frozen PBMC. Unique molecular identifiers, one per molecule, were present on every TCR cDNA molecule. TCRdb used MiXCR to reprocess the 5' RACE reads, holding one entry per CDR3 protein. The table has some 47,000 distinct CDR3 sequences, less than 8.5% seen once. At least ten counts were recorded for this clonotype.

This TCR was sampled from a female donor with early-stage non-small cell lung cancer. The sample was PBMCs, taken at surgery. The chain is built from TRBV19 and TRBJ2-5; D is undetermined. The CDR3 sequence: CASSITSETQYF. The DNA of the CDR3 is TGTGCCAGTAGTATAACTTCGGAGACCCAGTACTTC.